This T cell receptor beta chain was identified in a study of blood T cell repertoires in COVID-19. CDR1 MNHEY and CDR2 SMNVEV come from the germline V gene (reference sequence). This CDR3 is 14 amino acids long. V lost 3 bases and J 2 bases, leaving 8 bases between the germline ends. A remark on this clone: Other DNA sequences within the sample encode an identical CDR3.

Libraries were prepared by immunoSEQ multiplex PCR; TCRdb keeps only in-frame clonotypes and omits some of them. The sample holds 290,000 or so clones; 87% are singletons and the top ten take approximately 2.4%. The V call is TRBV27, the J call TRBJ1-5; D remains unclear. The sample comprised peripheral blood. The TCR comes from a man younger than 35 with active or convalescent COVID-19. The CDR3 DNA reads as TGTGCCAGCAGTTTTCGGAGAGGCAATCAGCCCCAGCATTTT. It codes for CASSFRRGNQPQHF.